Listed below are T cell receptor beta chains from one sample, sequenced in a study of CXCR3-negative and CXCR3-positive naive CD8 T cells. TCRdb re-called the 5' RACE reads; one entry per CDR3 protein, DNA not given. The table gives around 60,000 distinct CDR3 sequences; the top ten clones make up 0.7% to 0.95% of it. The sample was naive CXCR3+ CD8+ T cells from blood. Source of these receptors: a human donor in good health. Some clones in this sample may be carry-over from other donors' samples. The CDR3 runs from the conserved cysteine through the conserved F or W. Each record gives: clone size, V gene, J gene, CDR3 protein. Not every row has a clone size; where given, it reads once, few, many or a size class.

clone_size: NA; v_call: TRBV29-1; j_call: TRBJ1-4; cdr3_aa: CSVDLDATNEKLFF
clone_size: NA; v_call: TRBV12-3/TRBV12-4; j_call: TRBJ1-2; cdr3_aa: CAMQRGLGYGYTF
clone_size: NA; v_call: TRBV24-1; j_call: TRBJ2-1; cdr3_aa: CATSDLDEQFF
clone_size: NA; v_call: TRBV28; j_call: TRBJ2-7; cdr3_aa: CASSLYYEQYF
clone_size: NA; v_call: TRBV6-5; j_call: TRBJ2-2; cdr3_aa: CASSKGGELFF
clone_size: NA; v_call: TRBV5-1; j_call: TRBJ2-3; cdr3_aa: CASSAGDRVADTQYF
clone_size: NA; v_call: TRBV19; j_call: TRBJ1-6; cdr3_aa: CASRIGEFTHNSPLHF
clone_size: NA; v_call: TRBV4-3; j_call: TRBJ2-4; cdr3_aa: CASSQGGQQYF
clone_size: NA; v_call: TRBV19; j_call: TRBJ2-5; cdr3_aa: CASTLGETQYF
clone_size: NA; v_call: TRBV29-1; j_call: TRBJ1-2; cdr3_aa: CSAGPRQDYGYTF
clone_size: NA; v_call: TRBV10-3; j_call: TRBJ2-7; cdr3_aa: CAISAEGDEQYF
clone_size: NA; v_call: TRBV29-1; j_call: TRBJ2-1; cdr3_aa: CSVELDREVNEQFF
clone_size: NA; v_call: TRBV7-9; j_call: TRBJ1-1; cdr3_aa: CASSLGQGAHTEAFF
clone_size: NA; v_call: TRBV4-3; j_call: TRBJ1-4; cdr3_aa: CASSPQRGGNEKPFF
clone_size: NA; v_call: TRBV20-1; j_call: TRBJ1-1; cdr3_aa: CSASRGDTEAFF
clone_size: NA; v_call: TRBV28; j_call: TRBJ2-7; cdr3_aa: CASSLDRTGWSYEQYF
clone_size: medium-sized; v_call: TRBV4-3; j_call: TRBJ2-5; cdr3_aa: CASSQDTAEKETQYF
clone_size: NA; v_call: TRBV7-6; j_call: TRBJ2-2; cdr3_aa: CASPKPGTGELFF
clone_size: NA; v_call: TRBV2; j_call: TRBJ2-7; cdr3_aa: CASLTGNAYEQYF
clone_size: NA; v_call: TRBV12-3/TRBV12-4; j_call: TRBJ1-5; cdr3_aa: CASSFSFSNQPQHF
clone_size: NA; v_call: TRBV7-9; j_call: TRBJ2-7; cdr3_aa: CASSPEVEGGYEQYF
clone_size: NA; v_call: TRBV29-1; j_call: TRBJ1-4; cdr3_aa: CSVEEPGAATNEKLFF